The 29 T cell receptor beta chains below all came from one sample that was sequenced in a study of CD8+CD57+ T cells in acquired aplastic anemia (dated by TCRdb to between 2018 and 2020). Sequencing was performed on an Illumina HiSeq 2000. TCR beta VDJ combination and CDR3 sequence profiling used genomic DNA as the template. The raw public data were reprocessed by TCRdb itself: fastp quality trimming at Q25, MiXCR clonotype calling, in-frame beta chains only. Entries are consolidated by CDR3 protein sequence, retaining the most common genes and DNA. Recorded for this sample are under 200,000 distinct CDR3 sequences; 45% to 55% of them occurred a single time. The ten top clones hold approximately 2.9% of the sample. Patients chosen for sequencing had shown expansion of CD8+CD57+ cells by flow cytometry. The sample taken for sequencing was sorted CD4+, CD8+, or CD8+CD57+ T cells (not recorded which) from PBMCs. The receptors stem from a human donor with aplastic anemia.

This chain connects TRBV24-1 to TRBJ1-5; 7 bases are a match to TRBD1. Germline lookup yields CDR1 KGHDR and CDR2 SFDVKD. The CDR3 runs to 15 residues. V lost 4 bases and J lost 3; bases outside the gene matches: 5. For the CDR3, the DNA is TGTGCCACCAGTGACCCGGGACAGATCAATCAGCCCCAGCATTTT. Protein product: CATSDPGQINQPQHF.

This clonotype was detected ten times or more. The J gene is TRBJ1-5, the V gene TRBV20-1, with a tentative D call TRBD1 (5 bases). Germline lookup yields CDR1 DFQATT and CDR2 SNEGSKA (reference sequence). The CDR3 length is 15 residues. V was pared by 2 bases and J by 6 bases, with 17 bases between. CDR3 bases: TGCAGTGCTAGATACTCGACAGTTGCCGGTCAGCCCCAGCATTTT. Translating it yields CSARYSTVAGQPQHF.

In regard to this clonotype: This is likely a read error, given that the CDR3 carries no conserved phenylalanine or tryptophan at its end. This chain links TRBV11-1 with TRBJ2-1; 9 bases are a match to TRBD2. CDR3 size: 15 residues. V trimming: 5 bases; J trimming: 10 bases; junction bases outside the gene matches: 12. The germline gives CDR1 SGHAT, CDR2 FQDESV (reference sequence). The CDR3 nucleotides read TGTGCCAGCAGCCCTGTAGCGGGAGTGAAGGGCGAGCAGTTCCTC. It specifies CASSPVAGVKGEQFL.

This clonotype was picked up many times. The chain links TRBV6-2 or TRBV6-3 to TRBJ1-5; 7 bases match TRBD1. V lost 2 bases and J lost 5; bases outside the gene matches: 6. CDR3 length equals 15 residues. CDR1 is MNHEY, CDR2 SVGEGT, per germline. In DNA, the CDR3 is TGTGCCAGCAGTTACCTGGAGACAGGGTATCAGCCCCAGCATTTT. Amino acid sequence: CASSYLETGYQPQHF.

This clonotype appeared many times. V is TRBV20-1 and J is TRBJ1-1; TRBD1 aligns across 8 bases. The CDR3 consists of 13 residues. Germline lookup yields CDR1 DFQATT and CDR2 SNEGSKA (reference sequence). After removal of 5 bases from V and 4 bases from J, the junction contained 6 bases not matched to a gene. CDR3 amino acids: CSAEDRVSTEAFF. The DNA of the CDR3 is TGCAGTGCTGAGGACAGGGTGAGCACTGAAGCTTTCTTT.

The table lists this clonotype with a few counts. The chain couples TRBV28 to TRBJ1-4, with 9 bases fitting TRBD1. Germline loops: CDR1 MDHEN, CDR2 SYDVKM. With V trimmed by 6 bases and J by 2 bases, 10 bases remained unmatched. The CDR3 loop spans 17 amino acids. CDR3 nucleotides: TGTGCCAGCAGCCTAAAGACAGGGGGAGGGACTAATGAAAAACTGTTTTTT. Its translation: CASSLKTGGGTNEKLFF.

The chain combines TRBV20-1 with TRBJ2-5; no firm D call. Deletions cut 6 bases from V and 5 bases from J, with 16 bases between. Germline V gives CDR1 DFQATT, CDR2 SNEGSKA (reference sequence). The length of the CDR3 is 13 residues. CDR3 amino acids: CSAPAWAGETQYF. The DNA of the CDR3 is TGCAGTGCGCCCGCCTGGGCTGGGGAGACCCAGTACTTC.

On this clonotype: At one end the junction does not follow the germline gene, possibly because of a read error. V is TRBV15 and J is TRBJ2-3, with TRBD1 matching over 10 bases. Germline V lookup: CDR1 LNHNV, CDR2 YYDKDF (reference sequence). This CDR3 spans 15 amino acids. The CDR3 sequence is CANSLDRGQGDTQYF. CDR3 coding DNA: TGTGCCAACAGCCTCGACAGGGGGCAGGGAGATACGCAGTATTTT.

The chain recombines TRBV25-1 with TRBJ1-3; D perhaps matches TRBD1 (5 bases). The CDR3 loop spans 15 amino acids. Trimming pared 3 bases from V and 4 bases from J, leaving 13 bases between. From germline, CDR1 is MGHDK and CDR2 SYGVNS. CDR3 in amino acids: CASSEGDGIGNTIYF. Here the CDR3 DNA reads TGTGCCAGCAGTGAGGGGGACGGGATAGGAAACACCATATATTTT.

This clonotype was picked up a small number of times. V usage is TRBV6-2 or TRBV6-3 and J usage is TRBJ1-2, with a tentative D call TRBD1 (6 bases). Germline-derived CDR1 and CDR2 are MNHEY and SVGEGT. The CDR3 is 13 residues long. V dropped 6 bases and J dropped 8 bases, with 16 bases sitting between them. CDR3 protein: CASSTNRADGYTF. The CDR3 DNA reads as TGTGCCAGCAGCACAAACAGGGCAGACGGCTACACCTTC.

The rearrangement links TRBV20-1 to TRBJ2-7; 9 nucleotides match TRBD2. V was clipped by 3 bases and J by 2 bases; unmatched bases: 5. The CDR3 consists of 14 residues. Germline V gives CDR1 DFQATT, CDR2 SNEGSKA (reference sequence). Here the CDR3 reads CSASQGLAAYEQYF. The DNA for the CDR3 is TGCAGTGCTAGTCAGGGACTAGCCGCCTACGAGCAGTACTTC.

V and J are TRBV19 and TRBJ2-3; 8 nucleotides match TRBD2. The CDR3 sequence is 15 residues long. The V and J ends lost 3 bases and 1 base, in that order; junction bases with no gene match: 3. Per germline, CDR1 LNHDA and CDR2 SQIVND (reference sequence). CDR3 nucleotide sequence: TGTGCCAGTAGTATCAGGCGGGGGGGCACAGATACGCAGTATTTT. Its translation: CASSIRRGGTDTQYF.

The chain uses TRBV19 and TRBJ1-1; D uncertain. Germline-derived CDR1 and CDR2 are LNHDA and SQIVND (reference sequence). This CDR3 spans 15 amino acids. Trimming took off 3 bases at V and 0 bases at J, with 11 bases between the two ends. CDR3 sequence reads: CASSIVGRMNTEAFF. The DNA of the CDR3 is TGTGCCAGTAGTATTGTTGGCCGCATGAACACTGAAGCTTTCTTT.

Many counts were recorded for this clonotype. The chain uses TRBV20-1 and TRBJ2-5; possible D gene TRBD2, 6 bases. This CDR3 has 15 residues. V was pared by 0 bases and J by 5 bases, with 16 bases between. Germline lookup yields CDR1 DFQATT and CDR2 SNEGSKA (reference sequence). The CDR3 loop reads CSARDSGPSGETQYF. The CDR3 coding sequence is TGCAGTGCTAGAGATAGCGGACCGTCTGGGGAGACCCAGTACTTC.

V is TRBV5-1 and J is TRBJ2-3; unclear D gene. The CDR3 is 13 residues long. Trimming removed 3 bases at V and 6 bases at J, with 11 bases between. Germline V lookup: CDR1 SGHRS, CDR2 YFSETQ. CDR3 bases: TGCGCCAGCAGCTCTGCCCCCCAGGATACGCAGTATTTT. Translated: CASSSAPQDTQYF.

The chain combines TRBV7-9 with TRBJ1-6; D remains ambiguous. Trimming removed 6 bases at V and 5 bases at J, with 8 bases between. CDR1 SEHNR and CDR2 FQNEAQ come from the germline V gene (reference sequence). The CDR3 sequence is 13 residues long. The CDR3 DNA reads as TGTGCCAGCAGTTTCGGCCATAATTCACCCCTCCACTTT. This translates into CASSFGHNSPLHF. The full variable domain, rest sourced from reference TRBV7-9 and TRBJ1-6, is DTGVSQNPRHKITKRGQNVTFRCDPISEHNRLYWYRQTLGQGPEFLTYFQNEAQLEKSRLLSDRFSAERPKGSFSTLEIQRTEQGDSAMYLCASSFGHNSPLHFGNGTRLTVT.

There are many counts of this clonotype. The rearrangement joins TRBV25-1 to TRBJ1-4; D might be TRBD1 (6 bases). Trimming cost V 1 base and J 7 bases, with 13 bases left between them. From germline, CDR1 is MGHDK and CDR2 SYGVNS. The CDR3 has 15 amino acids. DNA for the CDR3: TGTGCCAGCAGTGAATCCTTCAGGACAGCTGAAAAACTGTTTTTT. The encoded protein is CASSESFRTAEKLFF. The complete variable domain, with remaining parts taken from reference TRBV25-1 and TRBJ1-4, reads EADIYQTPRYLVIGTGKKITLECSQTMGHDKMYWYQQDPGMELHLIHYSYGVNSTEKGDLSSESTVSRIRTEHFPLTLESARPSHTSQYLCASSESFRTAEKLFFGSGTQLSVL.

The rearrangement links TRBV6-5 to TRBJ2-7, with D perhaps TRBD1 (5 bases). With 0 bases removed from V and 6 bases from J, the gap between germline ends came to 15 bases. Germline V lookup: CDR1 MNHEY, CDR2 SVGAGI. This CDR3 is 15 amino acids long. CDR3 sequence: CASSYSIPGIAEQYF. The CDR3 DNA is TGTGCCAGCAGTTACTCAATTCCAGGGATCGCCGAGCAGTACTTC.

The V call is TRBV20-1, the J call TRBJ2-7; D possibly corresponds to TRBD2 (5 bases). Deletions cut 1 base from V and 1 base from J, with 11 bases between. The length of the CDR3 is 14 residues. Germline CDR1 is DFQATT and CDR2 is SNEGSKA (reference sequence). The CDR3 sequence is CSARVGSASYEQYV. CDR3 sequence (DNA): TGCAGTGCTAGAGTGGGTAGCGCGTCCTACGAGCAGTACGTC.

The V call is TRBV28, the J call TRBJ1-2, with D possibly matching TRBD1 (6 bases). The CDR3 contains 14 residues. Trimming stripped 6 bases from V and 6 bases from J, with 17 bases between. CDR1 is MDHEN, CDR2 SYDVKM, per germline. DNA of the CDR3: TGTGCCAGCAGAAGTGACAGGCTCCTCCATGGCTACACCTTC. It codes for CASRSDRLLHGYTF.

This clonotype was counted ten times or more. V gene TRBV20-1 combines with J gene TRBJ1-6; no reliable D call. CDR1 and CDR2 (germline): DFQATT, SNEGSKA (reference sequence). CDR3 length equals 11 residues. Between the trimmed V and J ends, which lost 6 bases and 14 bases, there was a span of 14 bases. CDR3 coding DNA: TGCAGTGCCCGAGGGCGGGGAACCCTCCACTTT. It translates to CSARGRGTLHF.

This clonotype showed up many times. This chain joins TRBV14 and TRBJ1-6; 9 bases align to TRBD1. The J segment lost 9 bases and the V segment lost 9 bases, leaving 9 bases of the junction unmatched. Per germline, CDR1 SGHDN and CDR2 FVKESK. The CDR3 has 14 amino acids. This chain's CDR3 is CASRNRGQISPLHF. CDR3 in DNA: TGTGCCAGTAGGAACAGGGGGCAGATTTCACCCCTCCACTTT.

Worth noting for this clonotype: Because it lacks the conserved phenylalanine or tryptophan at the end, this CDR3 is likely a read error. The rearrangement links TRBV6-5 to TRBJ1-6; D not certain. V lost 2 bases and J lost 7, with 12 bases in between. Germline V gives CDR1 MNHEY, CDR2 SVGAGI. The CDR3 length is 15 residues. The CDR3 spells CASSYGREPNSPLHL. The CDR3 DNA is TGTGCCAGCAGTTACGGGCGGGAACCCAATTCACCCCTCCACCTT.

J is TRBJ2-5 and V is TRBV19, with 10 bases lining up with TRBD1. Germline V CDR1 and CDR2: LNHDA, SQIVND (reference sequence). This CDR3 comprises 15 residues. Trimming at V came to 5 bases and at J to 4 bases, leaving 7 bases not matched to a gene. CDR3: CASSPTTGGGETQYF. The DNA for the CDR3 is TGTGCCAGTAGTCCGACGACAGGGGGCGGAGAGACCCAGTACTTC.

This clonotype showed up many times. The CDR3 nucleotides read TGTGCCACCAGTGACGCGACAGGCGGGTCCTACAATGAGCAGTTCTTC. It is translated as CATSDATGGSYNEQFF. V gene TRBV24-1 combines with J gene TRBJ2-1; D is possibly TRBD1 (6 bases). The length of the CDR3 is 16 residues. Germline CDR1 KGHDR, CDR2 SFDVKD. Trimming took 4 bases from V and 1 from J, leaving 13 bases between them.

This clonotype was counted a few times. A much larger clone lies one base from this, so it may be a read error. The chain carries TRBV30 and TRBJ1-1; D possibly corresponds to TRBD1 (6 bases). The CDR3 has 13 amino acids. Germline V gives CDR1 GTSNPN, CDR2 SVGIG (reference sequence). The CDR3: CAWRRGRDTEASF. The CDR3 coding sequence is TGTGCCTGGAGGAGGGGGAGGGACACTGAAGCTTCCTTT.

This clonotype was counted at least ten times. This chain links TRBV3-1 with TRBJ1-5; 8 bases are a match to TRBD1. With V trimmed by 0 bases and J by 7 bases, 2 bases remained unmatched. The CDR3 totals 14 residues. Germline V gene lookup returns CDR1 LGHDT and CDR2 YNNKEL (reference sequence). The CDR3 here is CASSQDAGGQPQHF. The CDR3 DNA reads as TGTGCCAGCAGCCAAGACGCAGGGGGCCAGCCCCAGCATTTT.

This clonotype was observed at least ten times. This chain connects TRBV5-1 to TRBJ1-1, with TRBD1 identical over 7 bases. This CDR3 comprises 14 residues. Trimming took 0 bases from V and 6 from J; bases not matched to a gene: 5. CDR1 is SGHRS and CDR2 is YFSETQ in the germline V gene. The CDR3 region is CASSLGQGWSEAFF. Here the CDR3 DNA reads TGCGCCAGCAGCTTGGGACAGGGTTGGTCTGAAGCTTTCTTT.

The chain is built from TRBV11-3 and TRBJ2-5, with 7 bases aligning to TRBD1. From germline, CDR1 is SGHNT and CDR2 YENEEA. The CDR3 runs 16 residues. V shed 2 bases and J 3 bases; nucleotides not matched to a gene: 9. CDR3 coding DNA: TGTGCCAGCAGCTTATCAGCCGGGGACAGCAAAGAGACCCAGTACTTC. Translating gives CASSLSAGDSKETQYF.